One sample yielded the 30 T cell receptor beta chains listed below, sequenced in a study of blood T cell repertoires in COVID-19. The repertoire was sequenced with immunoSEQ multiplex PCR; TCRdb's copy has only in-frame clones and lacks some. The table records under 350,000 clones, nearly 90% of them present only once. The sequencing sample was made of PBMCs or T cells enriched from blood (not recorded which). The receptors shown here come from a woman aged 55-69 years who had recovered from COVID-19.

The chain is built from TRBV9 and TRBJ2-4, with D maybe TRBD1 (7 bases). The V gene's germline CDR1 is SGDLS and CDR2 YYNGEE. The V gene lost 2 bases and the J gene lost 7 bases, with 25 bases spanning the gap. This CDR3 contains 18 residues. DNA of the CDR3: TGTGCCAGCAGCGTTGGTCTCGAGGAGGGGGCGAGATGGAACATTCAGTACTTC. Protein sequence: CASSVGLEEGARWNIQYF.

The V and J genes are TRBV5-4 and TRBJ2-1, with a tentative D call TRBD1 (6 bases). The length of the CDR3 is 15 residues. Germline values: CDR1 SGHNT, CDR2 YYREEE (reference sequence). Trimming shortened V by 2 bases and J by 6 bases, and 15 bases separated the two germline ends. The CDR3 DNA reads as TGTGCCAGCAGCTTCACACAGGGTTTCGGCAATGAGCAGTTCTTC. This gives the protein CASSFTQGFGNEQFF.

The chain carries TRBV28 and TRBJ1-3, with D perhaps matching TRBD1 (5 bases). The CDR3 loop spans 16 amino acids. V shed 3 bases and J shed 2 bases, with 14 bases lying between them. CDR1 and CDR2 (germline): MDHEN, SYDVKM. The chain's CDR3 is CASSFRDSKPGNTIYF. The CDR3 bases are TGTGCCAGCAGTTTCCGGGACTCCAAACCTGGAAACACCATATATTTT.

The J gene is TRBJ2-7, the V gene TRBV6-5, with D perhaps TRBD1 (6 bases). Germline CDR1 reads MNHEY; CDR2 reads SVGAGI. V shed 5 bases and J shed 4 bases, with 15 bases lying between them. The length of the CDR3 is 14 residues. In DNA form, the CDR3 reads TGTGCCAGCAGTACACAGGGATTTTTGTACGAGCAGTACTTC. This translates into CASSTQGFLYEQYF.

This sequence joins TRBV7-9 and TRBJ1-1, with D possibly matching TRBD1 (5 bases). Germline CDR1 is SEHNR and CDR2 is FQNEAQ (reference sequence). V was trimmed by 2 bases and J by 4 bases, leaving 11 bases between them. The CDR3 has 14 residues. The CDR3 coding sequence is TGTGCCAGCAGCTTACTCAGGGCCGGCACTGAAGCTTTCTTT. Protein product: CASSLLRAGTEAFF.

The chain couples TRBV19 to TRBJ1-1; D remains ambiguous. The CDR3 is 16 residues long. In germline, CDR1 is LNHDA, CDR2 SQIVND (reference sequence). V was shortened by 6 bases and J by 3 bases, with 20 bases between the two germline ends. CDR3 sequence: CASREGSLRTDTEAFF. For the CDR3, the DNA is TGTGCCAGTAGAGAGGGCAGCCTACGAACGGACACTGAAGCTTTCTTT.

This clone was seen a few times. This chain uses TRBV3-1 (or the pseudogene TRBV3-2) with TRBJ2-3, with 12 positions matching TRBD2. CDR3 length equals 15 residues. V trimming: 2 bases; J trimming: 8 bases; junction bases outside the gene matches: 5. Germline V gene data show CDR1 as LGHDT and CDR2 as YNNKEL (reference sequence). The CDR3 is CASSQSSGGAGTQYF. The CDR3 region has the DNA TGTGCCAGCAGCCAATCTAGCGGGGGGGCCGGTACGCAGTATTTT.

The chain's CDR3 is CASTQTLASIHEQYF. CDR3 coding DNA: TGTGCCAGCACCCAAACCCTAGCGTCGATCCACGAGCAGTACTTC. The chain is built from TRBV25-1 and TRBJ2-7, with D perhaps matching TRBD2 (6 bases). The CDR3 loop spans 15 amino acids. Between the trimmed V and J ends, which lost 7 bases and 5 bases, there was a span of 21 bases. The germline V gene encodes CDR1 MGHDK and CDR2 SYGVNS.

The chain combines TRBV6-5 with TRBJ1-5, with unresolved D. The germline V gene has CDR1 MNHEY and CDR2 SVGAGI. V lost 0 bases and J lost 5, with 8 bases in between. This CDR3 has 14 residues. CDR3 in amino acids: CASSYSLSDQPQHF. DNA of the CDR3: TGTGCCAGCAGTTACTCCCTTTCGGATCAGCCCCAGCATTTT.

The J gene is TRBJ2-1, the V gene TRBV20-1, with a tentative D call TRBD2 (6 bases). The CDR3 consists of 11 residues. CDR1 and CDR2 from the germline V gene are DFQATT and SNEGSKA (reference sequence). Trimming took 3 bases from V and 10 from J, leaving 10 bases between them. As DNA, the CDR3 is TGCAGTGCTAGTCTACGGGAGGAGCAGTTCTTC. As protein: CSASLREEQFF.

V is TRBV2 and J is TRBJ2-7; D is ambiguous. The V and J ends lost 3 bases and 0 bases respectively, with 12 bases between them. The CDR3 is made up of 15 amino acids. Germline V gives CDR1 SNHLY, CDR2 FYNNEI. This chain's CDR3 is CASSDDGADSYEQYF. The CDR3 DNA reads as TGTGCCAGCAGTGACGACGGAGCTGACTCCTACGAGCAGTACTTC.

This clone appeared a single time. The chain combines TRBV12-3 or TRBV12-4 with TRBJ2-3, with D uncertain. With 3 bases removed from V and 4 bases from J, the gap between germline ends came to 5 bases. CDR3 length: 12 residues. CDR3 protein: CASSFSADTQYF. The CDR3 nucleotides read TGTGCCAGCAGTTTCTCTGCAGATACGCAGTATTTT.

This clone was detected once. This rearrangement joins TRBV7-9 to TRBJ2-5; perhaps TRBD1 as D (5 bases). V lost 5 bases, J lost 2 bases, and 9 bases lay in between. Per the germline V gene, CDR1 is SEHNR and CDR2 is FQNEAQ (reference sequence). CDR3 length equals 13 residues. The CDR3 sequence: CASSKRQQETQYF. In DNA form, the CDR3 reads TGTGCCAGCAGCAAACGACAGCAAGAGACCCAGTACTTC.

The rearrangement links TRBV5-6 to TRBJ1-2; D ambiguous. The V end lost 2 bases, the J end lost 7 bases, and 15 bases lay between the germline ends. The CDR3 spans 14 residues. CDR1 and CDR2 from the germline V gene are SGHDT and YYEEEE. CDR3 in DNA: TGTGCCAGCAGCTTCACAAGTTCCTCTCTTGGCTACACCTTC. Protein sequence: CASSFTSSSLGYTF.

The V gene is TRBV28, the J gene TRBJ2-7; 8 positions agree with TRBD1. V gave up 6 bases and J gave up 5 bases; unmatched junction bases: 6. The germline V gene has CDR1 MDHEN and CDR2 SYDVKM. The CDR3 is 13 amino acids. CDR3 region: CASRLQGAHEQYF. The CDR3 DNA reads as TGTGCCAGCAGACTTCAGGGGGCGCACGAGCAGTACTTC. The complete variable domain, with remaining parts taken from reference TRBV28 and TRBJ2-7, reads DVKVTQSSRYLVKRTGEKVFLECVQDMDHENMFWYRQDPGLGLRLIYFSYDVKMKEKGDIPEGYSVSREKKERFSLILESASTNQTSMYLCASRLQGAHEQYFGPGTRLTVT.

This chain joins TRBV11-2 and TRBJ1-3; D remains unclear. V was pared by 0 bases and J by 0 bases, with 9 bases between. Per the germline V gene, CDR1 is SGHAT and CDR2 is FQNNGV. CDR3 length: 16 amino acids. In nucleotides, the CDR3 is TGTGCCAGCAGCTTAGACCAGGCGACCTCTGGAAACACCATATATTTT. Translation: CASSLDQATSGNTIYF.

The chain carries TRBV7-9 and TRBJ1-2; D gene uncertain. With 1 base removed from V and 3 bases from J, the gap between germline ends came to 6 bases. The CDR3 totals 13 residues. Germline V gives CDR1 SEHNR, CDR2 FQNEAQ (reference sequence). The CDR3 DNA reads as TGTGCCAGCAGCTTAGACGGGGACTATGGCTACACCTTC. Translation: CASSLDGDYGYTF.

The chain carries TRBV2 and TRBJ1-3, with TRBD1 identical over 7 bases. Germline V gene sequence: CDR1 SNHLY, CDR2 FYNNEI. The V and J ends lost 8 bases and 0 bases, in that order; junction bases with no gene match: 7. The CDR3 sequence is 15 residues long. The CDR3 DNA follows: TGTGCCAGCGGAAAGGGACAGTTCTCTGGAAACACCATATATTTT. This gives the protein CASGKGQFSGNTIYF.

This clone occurred once. The chain couples TRBV5-1 to TRBJ1-1; tentatively, D is TRBD1 (6 bases). This CDR3 comprises 14 residues. V dropped 4 bases and J dropped 1 base, with 11 bases sitting between them. The germline V gene encodes CDR1 SGHRS and CDR2 YFSETQ. DNA for the CDR3: TGCGCCAGCAGCCCGGACAGAGAGAACACTGAAGCTTTCTTT. As protein: CASSPDRENTEAFF. Based on the CDR3 plus reference TRBV5-1 and TRBJ1-1, the full variable domain is KAGVTQTPRYLIKTRGQQVTLSCSPISGHRSVSWYQQTPGQGLQFLFEYFSETQRNKGNFPGRFSGRQFSNSRSEMNVSTLELGDSALYLCASSPDRENTEAFFGQGTRLTVV.

The J gene is TRBJ1-3, the V gene TRBV5-1, with TRBD1 as a possible D gene (6 bases). Trimming took off 3 bases at V and 4 bases at J, with 11 bases between the two ends. Germline loops: CDR1 SGHRS, CDR2 YFSETQ. The CDR3 has 14 amino acids. The CDR3 sequence: CASSSPGAGNTIYF. For the CDR3, the DNA is TGCGCCAGCAGCTCTCCAGGGGCCGGAAACACCATATATTTT.

The chain uses TRBV19 and TRBJ1-5; D unclear. Trimming removed 4 bases from V and 5 bases from J, with 15 bases in between. From germline, CDR1 is LNHDA and CDR2 SQIVND (reference sequence). The CDR3 is 15 residues long. The DNA of the CDR3 is TGTGCCAGTAGTAACCGACCCGACGGGGATCAGCCCCAGCATTTT. It encodes CASSNRPDGDQPQHF.

The rearrangement uses TRBV19 and TRBJ2-7, with TRBD1 matching 10 bases. V dropped 6 bases and J dropped 7; count of bases not matched to a gene: 6. CDR1 and CDR2 from the germline V gene are LNHDA and SQIVND (reference sequence). The CDR3 runs 13 residues. In nucleotides, the CDR3 is TGTGCCAGTAGGGACAGGGGGGCCCGAGAGCAGTACTTC. Amino acids: CASRDRGAREQYF.

This chain joins TRBV11-2 and TRBJ2-1; 11 positions agree with TRBD2. Trimming took 4 bases from V and 8 from J; bases not matched to a gene: 7. Germline CDR1 SGHAT, CDR2 FQNNGV. The CDR3 covers 15 residues. This chain's CDR3 is CASSYTSGSFDEQFF. CDR3 DNA sequence: TGTGCCAGCAGCTATACTAGCGGGAGCTTTGATGAGCAGTTCTTC.

The genes are TRBV6-5 and TRBJ1-1, with 9 positions matching TRBD1. The CDR3 extends over 15 amino acids. V trimming: 7 bases; J trimming: 1 base; junction bases outside the gene matches: 7. The germline gives CDR1 MNHEY, CDR2 SVGAGI. CDR3 sequence (DNA): TGTGCCAGCACTAAACAGGGGGCACGGAACACTGAAGCTTTCTTT. Translated: CASTKQGARNTEAFF.

This rearrangement joins TRBV5-4 to TRBJ1-2; D perhaps matches TRBD1 (5 bases). CDR1 is SGHNT, CDR2 YYREEE, per germline (reference sequence). The ends were cut back, 1 base at V and 3 bases at J, with 7 bases in the middle. The CDR3 consists of 13 residues. CDR3 sequence reads: CASSLPGHYGYTF. The CDR3, as DNA: TGTGCCAGCAGCTTGCCAGGGCACTATGGCTACACCTTC.

This chain links TRBV5-6 with TRBJ1-6; D ambiguous. Trimming removed 4 bases at V and 0 bases at J, with 11 bases between. Germline V gene sequence: CDR1 SGHDT, CDR2 YYEEEE. CDR3 length: 16 residues. DNA for the CDR3: TGTGCCAGCAGCGACCTAGGGAGCTCCTATAATTCACCCCTCCACTTT. This codes for CASSDLGSSYNSPLHF.

This clone occurred once. This sequence joins TRBV28 and TRBJ2-1; 13 nucleotides align to TRBD2. CDR1 is MDHEN, CDR2 SYDVKM, per germline. CDR3 length: 15 residues. V shed 6 bases, J shed 8 bases, and the junction held 7 bases outside the gene matches. This CDR3 is CASRVGLAGLDEQFF. For the CDR3, the DNA is TGTGCCAGCAGAGTGGGACTAGCGGGATTGGATGAGCAGTTCTTC. The full variable domain, with the rest looked up from reference TRBV28 and TRBJ2-1, is DVKVTQSSRYLVKRTGEKVFLECVQDMDHENMFWYRQDPGLGLRLIYFSYDVKMKEKGDIPEGYSVSREKKERFSLILESASTNQTSMYLCASRVGLAGLDEQFFGPGTRLTVL.

This chain uses TRBV18 with TRBJ2-1; 8 nucleotides align to TRBD2. The J segment lost 9 bases and the V segment lost 3 bases, leaving 13 bases of the junction unmatched. The CDR3 has 16 amino acids. Germline-derived CDR1 and CDR2 are KGHSH and LQKENI. This CDR3 is CASSPRRAREGGEQFF. The CDR3 region has the DNA TGTGCCAGCTCACCGCGTCGGGCCCGGGAGGGTGGTGAGCAGTTCTTC.

The genes are TRBV30 and TRBJ2-7; possible D gene TRBD2, 5 bases. CDR1 is GTSNPN and CDR2 is SVGIG in the germline V gene (reference sequence). The CDR3 sequence is 13 residues long. V was clipped by 4 bases and J by 3 bases, with 13 bases between them. This CDR3 reads CAWTGPGVYEQYF. CDR3 nucleotides: TGTGCCTGGACCGGACCCGGGGTCTACGAGCAGTACTTC.

The J gene is TRBJ2-2, the V gene TRBV11-1, with 8 bases aligning to TRBD2. The junction had 5 bases not matched to a gene; V was cut back by 1 base and J by 4 bases. From germline, CDR1 is SGHAT and CDR2 FQDESV (reference sequence). The CDR3 is made up of 16 amino acids. CDR3 bases: TGTGCCAGCAGCTTAGTTCATAGCGGGGTCACCGGGGAGCTGTTTTTT. Protein sequence: CASSLVHSGVTGELFF.